The source of this T cell receptor (beta chain) is a study of CD8 T cells in Susac syndrome. Random hexamers were used to reverse transcribe an amount of about 0.5 to 1 ug RNA. MiXCR, run by TCRdb on the immunoSEQ multiplex PCR reads, gives a single entry per CDR3 protein. The table has some 200,000 distinct CDR3 sequences, around 90% seen once. V was clipped by 2 bases and J by 5 bases, with 19 bases between them. The CDR3 spans 16 residues. Germline CDR1 is KGHSH and CDR2 is LQKENI. This clonotype was obtained from a human donor with multiple sclerosis. The rearrangement links TRBV18 to TRBJ2-7; either TRBD1 or TRBD2 may supply D (5 bases each). The sample taken for sequencing was CD8+ T cells from PBMCs. CDR3 amino acids: CASSPERDPSRDEQYF. The CDR3 DNA follows: TGTGCCAGCTCACCAGAAAGGGACCCCTCAAGAGACGAGCAGTACTTC.